These T cell receptor beta chains were read from a single sample in a study of T cells in Graves' hyperthyroidism and ophthalmopathy. TCRdb analysed the multiplex PCR reads with MiXCR anew, one entry per CDR3 protein. The table has about 350,000 distinct CDR3 sequences, about a sixth seen once; the top ten hold around 15%. Sequencing was performed on blood. The receptors were sampled from a woman aged 40 to 49 with Graves' ophthalmopathy. The CDR3 runs from the conserved cysteine through the conserved F or W. A D gene is named only where the DNA matches it firmly. The size entry is marked missing in some rows and otherwise reads once, few, many or a size class.

j_call,clone_size,v_call,d_call,cdr3_aa,cdr3_nt
TRBJ2-1,-,TRBV18,TRBD2,CASSPNRGGAPYNEQFF,TGTGCCAGCTCACCTAACCGGGGGGGGGCCCCCTACAATGAGCAGTTCTTC
TRBJ2-7,-,TRBV9,TRBD2,CASSARGGGRAYEQYF,TGTGCCAGCAGCGCCCGGGGGGGCGGGAGGGCCTACGAGCAGTACTTC
TRBJ1-5,many,TRBV2,-,CASHGSRVGNQPQHF,TGTGCCAGCCACGGGAGCAGGGTTGGCAATCAGCCCCAGCATTTT
TRBJ2-7,-,TRBV6-2/TRBV6-3,-,CASSYRYRDYEQYF,TGTGCCAGCAGTTATCGATACAGGGACTACGAGCAGTACTTC
TRBJ1-2,many,TRBV20-1,-,CSARDLDGDYGYTF,TGCAGTGCTAGAGATCTCGACGGTGACTATGGCTACACCTTC
TRBJ2-1,-,TRBV6-1,TRBD2,CASSSGIGYEQFF,TGTGCCAGCTCCAGCGGGATAGGCTATGAGCAGTTCTTC
TRBJ2-2,few,TRBV5-1,-,CASSRDIGKTGELFF,TGCGCCAGCAGCCGGGACATAGGGAAAACCGGGGAGCTGTTTTTT
TRBJ1-1,many,TRBV19,-,CASSIETPQNTEAFF,TGTGCCAGTAGTATCGAGACACCTCAAAACACTGAAGCTTTCTTT
TRBJ1-2,many,TRBV20-1,-,CSASNYYGYTF,TGCAGTGCTAGTAACTACTATGGCTACACCTTC
TRBJ2-5,many,TRBV20-1,-,CSATGGEGTQYF,TGCAGTGCAACCGGGGGCGAGGGGACCCAGTACTTC
TRBJ1-3,many,TRBV5-1,-,CASSFGQSGNTIYF,TGCGCCAGCAGCTTTGGACAGTCTGGAAACACCATATATTTT
TRBJ1-1,many,TRBV13,-,CASSFVRAALSTEAFF,TGTGCCAGCAGCTTTGTCCGAGCGGCCCTGAGCACTGAAGCTTTCTTT
TRBJ1-5,once,TRBV6-1,-,CASSEAGGDQPQHF,TGTGCCAGCAGTGAAGCGGGAGGGGATCAGCCCCAGCATTTT
TRBJ1-1,-,TRBV30,-,CAWNRGGPTEAFF,TGTGCCTGGAACCGTGGAGGGCCCACTGAAGCTTTCTTT
TRBJ2-7,many,TRBV28,TRBD2,CAGSPRLAETYEQYF,TGTGCCGGCAGTCCCAGACTAGCGGAAACCTACGAGCAGTACTTC
TRBJ1-5,many,TRBV19,-,CASSITGRADLNQPQHF,TGTGCCAGTAGTATAACAGGTCGGGCAGATTTGAATCAGCCCCAGCATTTT
TRBJ2-7,-,TRBV11-2,TRBD1,CASSLEGQGVVYEQYF,TGTGCCAGCAGCTTAGAGGGACAGGGGGTGGTCTACGAGCAGTACTTC
TRBJ2-7,few,TRBV20-1,-,CSARGRLLYEQYF,TGCAGTGCTAGAGGGAGGCTGCTCTACGAGCAGTACTTC
TRBJ2-4,few,TRBV5-1,TRBD2,CASTLGPSSGTSGKNIQYF,TGCGCCAGCACGCTAGGGCCTTCTAGCGGGACTTCTGGCAAAAACATTCAGTACTTC
TRBJ1-3,many,TRBV5-1,TRBD1,CASSPPDRGSGNTIYF,TGCGCCAGCAGCCCACCCGACAGGGGAAGTGGAAACACCATATATTTT
TRBJ2-7,few,TRBV9,TRBD2,CASSPGTSGSFYEQYF,TGTGCCAGCAGCCCCGGGACTAGCGGGAGTTTCTACGAGCAGTACTTC
TRBJ1-2,-,TRBV7-9,-,CASSSLAVNYGYTF,TGTGCCAGCAGCAGCTTGGCGGTGAACTATGGCTACACCTTC
TRBJ1-5,many,TRBV6-4,-,CASSPRALLYSNQPQHF,TGTGCCAGCAGTCCTAGGGCACTTTTGTATAGCAATCAGCCCCAGCATTTT
TRBJ2-7,many,TRBV7-8,-,CASSRGGHSEQYF,TGTGCCAGCAGCCGGGGCGGACATAGCGAGCAGTACTTC
TRBJ2-5,-,TRBV2,-,CASSERSQGETQYF,TGTGCCAGCAGTGAACGGTCCCAAGGGGAGACCCAGTACTTC
TRBJ2-5,once,TRBV30,TRBD2,CAWSVGSGGAQYF,TGTGCCTGGAGTGTCGGGAGCGGGGGCGCCCAGTACTTC
TRBJ2-5,-,TRBV4-2,-,CASSQDVQSETQYF,TGTGCCAGCAGCCAAGATGTGCAGTCGGAGACCCAGTACTTC
TRBJ2-5,many,TRBV4-1,-,CASSQPDREQETQYF,TGCGCCAGCAGCCAACCGGACAGAGAACAAGAGACCCAGTACTTC
TRBJ1-6,many,TRBV12-3/TRBV12-4,-,CASSLTENSPLHF,TGTGCCAGCAGTTTAACGGAGAATTCACCCCTCCACTTT
TRBJ2-7,many,TRBV7-8,TRBD2,CASSRLTSATYEQYF,TGTGCCAGCAGTCGTTTAACTAGCGCTACCTACGAGCAGTACTTC
TRBJ2-7,many,TRBV30,-,CAWSAQLSSYEQYF,TGTGCCTGGTCCGCTCAACTATCCTCCTACGAGCAGTACTTC
TRBJ2-5,-,TRBV12-3/TRBV12-4,-,CASSLGPGAQYF,TGTGCCAGCAGTTTAGGGCCAGGGGCCCAGTACTTC
TRBJ2-7,-,TRBV6-5,-,CASSWTSGKTYEQYF,TGTGCCAGCAGTTGGACGTCGGGCAAAACCTACGAGCAGTACTTC
TRBJ1-1,-,TRBV9,TRBD1,CASSVDLITEGTGPAEAFF,TGTGCCAGCAGCGTAGATCTAATAACTGAGGGGACAGGTCCTGCTGAAGCTTTCTTT
TRBJ1-2,many,TRBV4-3,-,CASSQDQGDYGYTF,TGCGCCAGCAGCCAAGATCAGGGAGACTATGGCTACACCTTC
TRBJ1-5,-,TRBV27,-,CAISPWTVPSNQPQHF,TGTGCCATCAGTCCCTGGACTGTCCCTAGCAATCAGCCCCAGCATTTT
TRBJ2-3,many,TRBV12-3/TRBV12-4,-,CASSLDGGPRTQYF,TGTGCCAGCAGTTTAGACGGAGGTCCAAGGACGCAGTATTTT
TRBJ1-2,-,TRBV29-1,-,CSAAQAYGYTF,TGCAGCGCAGCTCAGGCCTATGGCTACACCTTC
TRBJ2-3,-,TRBV10-3,TRBD2,CAVRRTSGSSDTQYF,TGTGCCGTACGTCGGACTAGCGGAAGCTCAGATACGCAGTATTTT
TRBJ2-5,many,TRBV27,-,CASRGNARETQYF,TGTGCCAGCCGGGGAAACGCCCGAGAGACCCAGTACTTC